This is a list of T cell receptor beta chains from one sample in a study of glioma-infiltrating T cells. Each CDR3 protein is one row after TCRdb ran MiXCR on the multiplex PCR reads. The table lists more than 95,000 distinct CDR3 sequences, under 30% of them singletons, with approximately 43% in the top ten. Sample: glioma tissue, nonneoplastic brain tissue, or PBMCs (not recorded which). All receptors derive from a human donor with low-grade glioma or glioblastoma, undergoing nonglioma brain surgery, or in good health (not recorded which). CDR3s include the opening cysteine and the closing phenylalanine or tryptophan. Fields, in order: V gene, CDR3 length, D gene, clone size, J gene, CDR3 DNA, CDR3 protein. A D gene is named only where the DNA matches it firmly. Size is stated for part of the rows, as once, few or many counts, or as a class when the clone is expanded.

TRBV10-2	13	TRBD2	NA	TRBJ2-5	TGTGCCACCGGACTAGCGGGACAAGAGACCCAGTACTTC	CATGLAGQETQYF
TRBV7-8	14	NA	NA	TRBJ2-7	TGTGCCAGCAGCTTAGGTTCCGCCTCCTCCGAGCAGTACTTC	CASSLGSASSEQYF
TRBV5-1	14	NA	few	TRBJ1-1	TGCGCCAGCAGCTTGGGAGTTAGGACGACTGAAGCTTTCTTT	CASSLGVRTTEAFF
TRBV15	14	NA	many	TRBJ1-4	TGTGCCACCAGCAGAGGAGGCTTAGGGGAAAAACTGTTTTTT	CATSRGGLGEKLFF
TRBV11-1	13	TRBD1	few	TRBJ1-2	TGTGCCAGCAGCGTCGGACAGGGCTATGGCTACACCTTC	CASSVGQGYGYTF
TRBV6-6	17	TRBD1	many	TRBJ1-6	TGTGCCAGCAGTTACTCGGACAGGGGTATTACCAATTCACCCCTCCACTTT	CASSYSDRGITNSPLHF
TRBV19	13	NA	many	TRBJ1-1	TGTGCCAGCAGTCCCGGCTTGAACACTGAAGCTTTCTTT	CASSPGLNTEAFF
TRBV18	13	NA	NA	TRBJ2-5	TGTGCCAGCTCACCGGGCAGCCCAGAGACCCAGTACTTC	CASSPGSPETQYF
TRBV7-2	13	NA	NA	TRBJ1-3	TGTGCCAGCAGCTTAAGCTCTGGAAACGCCATATATTTT	CASSLSSGNAIYF
TRBV7-9	15	NA	NA	TRBJ1-5	TGTGCCAGCAGCTTAGCCGGGAATAACAATCAGCCCCAGCATTTT	CASSLAGNNNQPQHF
TRBV24-1	13	NA	few	TRBJ2-1	TGTGCCACCAGTGATTTTGGGTTCAATGAGCAGTTCTTC	CATSDFGFNEQFF
TRBV12-3/TRBV12-4	13	NA	many	TRBJ1-1	TGTGCCAGCAGTACAGAGGGTCGAACTGAAGCTTTCTTT	CASSTEGRTEAFF
TRBV7-9	14	NA	many	TRBJ2-1	TGTGCCAGCAGCAGAGAACTAGTCCAGGGTGAGCAGTTCTTC	CASSRELVQGEQFF
TRBV18	15	NA	few	TRBJ1-6	TGTGCCAGCTCACGGGTTACAGACCCTAATTCACCCCTCCACTTT	CASSRVTDPNSPLHF
TRBV19	15	TRBD2	few	TRBJ2-3	TGTGCCAGTAGTATTCGAGCGGGGGGGCAAGATACGCAGTATTTT	CASSIRAGGQDTQYF
TRBV19	12	NA	few	TRBJ2-5	TGTGCCAGTAGCTTCACTGGAGAGACCCAGTACTTC	CASSFTGETQYF
TRBV5-4	12	NA	NA	TRBJ1-2	TGTGCCAGCAGTGGGGAGTACTATGGCTACACCTTC	CASSGEYYGYTF
TRBV14	13	NA	many	TRBJ2-5	TGTGCCAGCAGCCGAATCTCGGGAGAGACCCAGTACTTC	CASSRISGETQYF
TRBV20-1	12	NA	many	TRBJ1-3	TGCAGTGCTCCGTTGCGGGGAAACACCATATATTTT	CSAPLRGNTIYF
TRBV12-3/TRBV12-4	13	NA	many	TRBJ2-7	TGTGCCAGCAGTTCTCTTGACCGATACGAGCAGTACTTC	CASSSLDRYEQYF
TRBV7-9	14	NA	many	TRBJ1-5	TGTGCCAGCAGCTTAGGGGGGGAGGGCCAGCCCCAGCATTTT	CASSLGGEGQPQHF
TRBV6-1	14	NA	many	TRBJ2-5	TGTGCCAGCAGTATAGGCAGGTACCAAGAGACCCAGTACTTC	CASSIGRYQETQYF
TRBV9	14	TRBD1	few	TRBJ1-2	TGTGCCAGCAGCGTTCCACAGGGGAACTATGGCTACACCTTC	CASSVPQGNYGYTF
TRBV10-3	16	TRBD1	many	TRBJ2-7	TGTGCCATCAGTGAGCCGGGGACAGGGATCTCCTACGAGCAGTACTTC	CAISEPGTGISYEQYF
TRBV28	15	NA	NA	TRBJ2-3	TGTGCCGGCATGGACCTGACACCGAGCACAGATACGCAGTATTTT	CAGMDLTPSTDTQYF